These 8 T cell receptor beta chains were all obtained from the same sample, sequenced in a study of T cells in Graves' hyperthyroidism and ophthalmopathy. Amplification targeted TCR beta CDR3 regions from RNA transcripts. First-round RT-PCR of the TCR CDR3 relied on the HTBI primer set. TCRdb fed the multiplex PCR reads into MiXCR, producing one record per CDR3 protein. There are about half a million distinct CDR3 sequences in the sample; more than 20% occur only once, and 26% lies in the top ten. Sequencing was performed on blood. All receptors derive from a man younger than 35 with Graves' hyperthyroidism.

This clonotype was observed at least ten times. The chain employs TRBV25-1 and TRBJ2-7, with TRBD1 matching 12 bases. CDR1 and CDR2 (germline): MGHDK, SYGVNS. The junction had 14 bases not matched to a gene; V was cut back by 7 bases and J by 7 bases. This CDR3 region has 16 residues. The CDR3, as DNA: TGTGCCAGCAAGATGAAACAGGGACAGGGGGCGAGGGAGCAGTACTTC. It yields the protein CASKMKQGQGAREQYF.

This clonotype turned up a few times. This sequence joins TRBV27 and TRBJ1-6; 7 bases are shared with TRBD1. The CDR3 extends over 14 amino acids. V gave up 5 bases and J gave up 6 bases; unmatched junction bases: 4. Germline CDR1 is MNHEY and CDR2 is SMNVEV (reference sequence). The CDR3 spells CASSNRGFNSPLHF. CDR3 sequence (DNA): TGTGCCAGCAGTAACAGGGGATTTAATTCACCCCTCCACTTT.

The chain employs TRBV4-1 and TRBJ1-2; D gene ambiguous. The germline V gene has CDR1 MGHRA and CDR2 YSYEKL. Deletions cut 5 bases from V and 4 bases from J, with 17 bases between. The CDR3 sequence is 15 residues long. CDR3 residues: CASSSHDTSGYGYTF. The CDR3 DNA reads TGCGCCAGCAGCTCCCATGACACGTCGGGCTATGGCTACACCTTC.

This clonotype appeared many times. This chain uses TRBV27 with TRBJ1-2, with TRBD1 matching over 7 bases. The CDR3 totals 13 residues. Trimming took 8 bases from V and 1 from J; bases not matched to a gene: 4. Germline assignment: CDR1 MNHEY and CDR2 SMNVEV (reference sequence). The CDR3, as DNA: TGTGCCAGCGCCCGGGACAGTAACTATGGCTACACCTTC. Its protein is CASARDSNYGYTF.

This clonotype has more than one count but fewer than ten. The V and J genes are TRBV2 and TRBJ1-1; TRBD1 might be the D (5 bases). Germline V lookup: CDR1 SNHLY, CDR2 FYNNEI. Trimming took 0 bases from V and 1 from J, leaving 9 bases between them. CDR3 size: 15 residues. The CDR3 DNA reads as TGTGCCAGCAGTGAAGCGCGGGGCAAGAACACTGAAGCTTTCTTT. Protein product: CASSEARGKNTEAFF.

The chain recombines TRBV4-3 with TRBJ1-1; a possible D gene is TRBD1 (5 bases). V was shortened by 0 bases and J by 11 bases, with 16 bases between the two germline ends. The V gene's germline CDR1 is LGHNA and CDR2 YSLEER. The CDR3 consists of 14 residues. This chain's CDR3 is CASSQETGGVEAFF. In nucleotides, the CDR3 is TGCGCCAGCAGCCAAGAAACTGGGGGGGTCGAGGCTTTCTTT.

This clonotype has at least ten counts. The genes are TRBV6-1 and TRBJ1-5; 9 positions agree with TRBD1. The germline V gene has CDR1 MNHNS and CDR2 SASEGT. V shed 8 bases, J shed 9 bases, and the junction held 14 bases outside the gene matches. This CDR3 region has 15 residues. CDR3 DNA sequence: TGTGCCAGCGCGGCCCCTGGGACAGGGATGCGGCCCCAGCATTTT. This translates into CASAAPGTGMRPQHF.

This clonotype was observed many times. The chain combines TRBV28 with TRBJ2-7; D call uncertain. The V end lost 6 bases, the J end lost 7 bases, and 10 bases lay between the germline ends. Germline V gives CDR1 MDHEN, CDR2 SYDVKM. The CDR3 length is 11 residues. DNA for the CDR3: TGTGCCAGCAGACAAACTGAAGAGCAGTACTTC. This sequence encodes CASRQTEEQYF.